This entry is about one T cell receptor (beta chain). Different DNA sequences within this sample yield the same CDR3. The CDR3 length is 13 residues. Germline loops: CDR1 SGHRS, CDR2 YFSETQ. Between the trimmed V and J ends, which lost 4 bases and 0 bases, there was a span of 8 bases. Treatment noted: over 15 received Ad26.COV2.S at low or high dose, single or two shots; about 5 received placebo; per-sample allocation not given. Day 63 following the first vaccine or placebo injection was when the samples were taken. The entry originates in a study of Ad26.COV2.S vaccination and SARS-CoV-2 variants. Profiling relied on immunoSEQ multiplex PCR, and the TCRdb table lists in-frame clones only, not all of them. Here the sample spans about 350,000 clones, 75% to 90% being singletons.

The material was peripheral blood, obtained in a trial of Ad26.COV2.S vaccine versus placebo. The TCR comes from a person between 18 and 65 years old who received the Ad26.COV2.S COVID-19 vaccine or a placebo. This chain joins TRBV5-1 and TRBJ2-7; D uncertain. The CDR3 protein is CASSADNSYEQYF. CDR3 DNA: TGCGCCAGCAGCGCCGACAACTCCTACGAGCAGTACTTC.